This T cell receptor beta chain was captured in a study of blood T cell repertoires in COVID-19. Study in general: Whether acute or convalescent, the COVID-19 samples came from the United States, Italy and Spain. The cDNA or gDNA used as material had been derived from T cells, B-cell-depleted T cells, or PBMCs.

Methods used by the authors: Reference gene primer amplification gave estimated nucleated cell counts. Profiled with immunoSEQ multiplex PCR; TCRdb holds only in-frame clones, not every one. V, J and clone size derive from that table, while D and trimming were established from the DNA sequence. Of over 250,000 clones in the sample, 65% to 90% were seen once. The CDR3 is 17 amino acids. Germline V lookup: CDR1 KGHDR, CDR2 SFDVKD. V lost 4 bases, J lost 5 bases, and 20 bases lay in between. Sequencing used peripheral blood. This TCR was recovered from a human donor in a cohort sampled during active COVID-19. The chain joins TRBV24-1 to TRBJ2-1; possible D gene TRBD2, 6 bases. The CDR3 loop reads CATSDPTIKTSHNEQFF. As DNA, the CDR3 is TGTGCCACCAGTGACCCAACCATTAAGACTAGTCACAATGAGCAGTTCTTC.